The 17 T cell receptor beta chains given below trace back to one sample, sequenced in a study of blood T cell repertoires in COVID-19. This table comes from immunoSEQ multiplex PCR, and its TCRdb copy is limited to in-frame clones, with some not included. The profile shows approximately 100,000 clones, approximately 87% of them singletons. The material sequenced was peripheral blood. The source of these receptors is a woman aged 45-60 years with acute or convalescent COVID-19.

A few counts support this clone. The chain couples TRBV5-1 to TRBJ2-7; the match to TRBD2 covers 8 bases. J was trimmed by 7 bases and V by 1 base; bases with no gene match: 10. The germline gives CDR1 SGHRS, CDR2 YFSETQ. The CDR3 sequence is 15 residues long. In DNA form, the CDR3 reads TGCGCCAGCAGCTTGTTCTCGGGGGGGCCGGGGGAGCAGTACTTC. Translation: CASSLFSGGPGEQYF.

The chain uses TRBV29-1 and TRBJ1-5; D is ambiguous. Trimming removed 4 bases at V and 6 bases at J, with 13 bases between. The CDR3 is 13 amino acids. Germline values: CDR1 SQVTM, CDR2 ANQGSEA. The DNA for the CDR3 is TGCAGCGTTGTTTCGGGAGGCGGTCAGCCCCAGCATTTT. It yields the protein CSVVSGGGQPQHF.

V and J are TRBV15 and TRBJ1-4; tentative D call: TRBD1 (5 bases). The V and J ends lost 8 bases and 1 base respectively, with 11 bases between them. The CDR3 sequence is 14 residues long. Germline values: CDR1 LNHNV, CDR2 YYDKDF (reference sequence). The CDR3 is CATQDRETNEKLFF. For the CDR3, the DNA is TGTGCCACCCAAGACAGAGAAACTAATGAAAAACTGTTTTTT.

The genes are TRBV13 and TRBJ1-6, with TRBD1 identical over 10 bases. Germline trimming cut 5 bases from V and 7 bases from J; bases unmatched to any gene: 8. Per germline, CDR1 PRHDT and CDR2 FYEKMQ (reference sequence). The CDR3 has 16 amino acids. CDR3 in DNA: TGTGCCAGCAGCCCCCGTCCGGGACAGGGGAATTCACCCCTCCACTTT. Its protein is CASSPRPGQGNSPLHF. Combining the CDR3 with reference TRBV13 and TRBJ1-6 gives the whole variable domain AAGVIQSPRHLIKEKRETATLKCYPIPRHDTVYWYQQGPGQDPQFLISFYEKMQSDKGSIPDRFSAQQFSDYHSELNMSSLELGDSALYFCASSPRPGQGNSPLHFGNGTRLTVT.

The V call is TRBV2, the J call TRBJ2-5, with D possibly being TRBD1 (6 bases). The CDR3 covers 14 residues. V was pared by 4 bases and J by 8 bases, with 17 bases between. CDR1 and CDR2 from the germline V gene are SNHLY and FYNNEI. The CDR3 spells CASSVWGPRNTQYF. As DNA, the CDR3 is TGTGCCAGCAGTGTATGGGGGCCCCGAAACACCCAGTACTTC.

This clone was recorded a few times. The chain links TRBV2 to TRBJ1-1; 7 nucleotides align to TRBD1. The CDR3 is made up of 14 amino acids. Looked up from germline, CDR1 is SNHLY and CDR2 is FYNNEI. Trimming took 5 bases from V and 4 from J; bases not matched to a gene: 7. CDR3: CASSSQGFGTEAFF. The CDR3 nucleotides are TGTGCCAGCAGTTCACAGGGGTTTGGCACTGAAGCTTTCTTT.

This rearrangement joins TRBV28 to TRBJ2-3, with D possibly matching TRBD1 (5 bases). Trimming removed 6 bases at V and 4 bases at J, with 23 bases between. The CDR3 sequence is 17 residues long. Germline V CDR1 and CDR2: MDHEN, SYDVKM. CDR3 nucleotides: TGTGCCAGCAGAAATAAAGGGGATTCCTATGACCCAGATACGCAGTATTTT. This encodes CASRNKGDSYDPDTQYF. Looking up the rest from reference TRBV28 and TRBJ2-3 gives the full variable domain: DVKVTQSSRYLVKRTGEKVFLECVQDMDHENMFWYRQDPGLGLRLIYFSYDVKMKEKGDIPEGYSVSREKKERFSLILESASTNQTSMYLCASRNKGDSYDPDTQYFGPGTRLTVL.

V usage is TRBV10-1 and J usage is TRBJ2-4; TRBD1 is a possible D gene (5 bases). Germline V gene lookup returns CDR1 WNHNN and CDR2 SYGVQD (reference sequence). This CDR3 spans 13 amino acids. Trimming left V 0 bases short and J 15 bases short, with 15 bases between. CDR3 sequence: CASSESTLGVRYF. DNA for the CDR3: TGCGCCAGCAGTGAGTCGACCCTAGGGGTACGGTACTTC.

This sequence joins TRBV11-2 and TRBJ2-6; 7 nucleotides agree with TRBD1. This CDR3 has 15 amino acids. After removal of 5 bases from V and 2 bases from J, the junction contained 3 bases not matched to a gene. The V gene's germline CDR1 is SGHAT and CDR2 FQNNGV. CDR3 coding DNA: TGTGCCAGCAGCCCGGACAGGCCTGGGGCCAACGTCCTGACTTTC. This codes for CASSPDRPGANVLTF.

The genes are TRBV5-1 and TRBJ2-7, with 10 nucleotides matching TRBD1. Germline V gives CDR1 SGHRS, CDR2 YFSETQ. The V segment lost 2 bases and the J segment 6 bases; nucleotides outside the gene matches: 8. The CDR3 covers 15 residues. CDR3 bases: TGCGCCAGCAGCTTAGGACAGGGGGGCTCTTCCGAGCAGTACTTC. This translates into CASSLGQGGSSEQYF.

The V call is TRBV4-2, the J call TRBJ1-1; D gene ambiguous. The germline V gene has CDR1 LGHNA and CDR2 YNFKEQ. This CDR3 region has 15 residues. V was trimmed by 0 bases and J by 2 bases, leaving 10 bases between them. CDR3 region: CASSQDRGFNTEAFF. DNA of the CDR3: TGTGCCAGCAGCCAAGATCGGGGTTTTAACACTGAAGCTTTCTTT.

This clone was observed a handful of times. The CDR3 region is CATSRETGRQPQHF. DNA of the CDR3: TGTGCCACCAGCAGAGAGACAGGGAGGCAGCCCCAGCATTTT. The chain couples TRBV15 to TRBJ1-5; 7 positions match TRBD1. The germline gives CDR1 LNHNV, CDR2 YYDKDF (reference sequence). The junction had 3 bases not matched to a gene; V was cut back by 0 bases and J by 7 bases. This CDR3 is 14 amino acids long.

The V gene is TRBV19, the J gene TRBJ1-1, with a weak D call TRBD1 (5 bases). The CDR3 is made up of 15 amino acids. From germline, CDR1 is LNHDA and CDR2 SQIVND (reference sequence). V was trimmed by 7 bases and J by 8 bases, leaving 23 bases between them. CDR3 in DNA: TGTGCCAGTATGGCACGCCCGGGACTTGGGGAAGAAGCTTTCTTT. As protein: CASMARPGLGEEAFF. Together with reference TRBV19 and TRBJ1-1, the CDR3 gives the full variable domain: DGGITQSPKYLFRKEGQNVTLSCEQNLNHDAMYWYRQDPGQGLRLIYYSQIVNDFQKGDIAEGYSVSREKKESFPLTVTSAQKNPTAFYLCASMARPGLGEEAFFGQGTRLTVV.

The chain recombines TRBV5-6 with TRBJ2-7; D perhaps matches TRBD1 (5 bases). Trimming took off 0 bases at V and 11 bases at J, with 12 bases between the two ends. The CDR3 contains 12 residues. The V gene's germline CDR1 is SGHDT and CDR2 YYEEEE. For the CDR3, the DNA is TGTGCCAGCAGCTTGGAAGACAGACCGGAGTACTTC. As protein: CASSLEDRPEYF.

The genes are TRBV7-3 and TRBJ2-3; 8 bases are shared with TRBD2. The CDR3 length is 18 residues. V dropped 4 bases and J dropped 0; count of bases not matched to a gene: 12. Germline values: CDR1 SGHTA, CDR2 FQGTGA. The DNA of the CDR3 is TGTGCCAGCAGCTCCACTGGAATAGCGGGGCCTAGCACAGATACGCAGTATTTT. It is translated as CASSSTGIAGPSTDTQYF.

The chain uses TRBV28 and TRBJ1-2; 9 nucleotides align to TRBD1. Germline V gene lookup returns CDR1 MDHEN and CDR2 SYDVKM. The J segment lost 2 bases and the V segment lost 5 bases, leaving 9 bases of the junction unmatched. The CDR3 sequence is 16 residues long. CDR3 in DNA: TGTGCCAGCAGTCCCCCCCCCGGGACAGGGAACTATGGCTACACCTTC. Protein: CASSPPPGTGNYGYTF.

This chain joins TRBV19 and TRBJ2-3; D is unclear. Germline CDR1 reads LNHDA; CDR2 reads SQIVND (reference sequence). The CDR3 has 14 residues. V gave up 10 bases and J gave up 0 bases, with 14 bases separating them. The CDR3 sequence is CATEATYSTDTQYF. The CDR3 coding sequence is TGTGCCACCGAAGCAACCTATAGCACAGATACGCAGTATTTT.